The present TCR beta chain was sequenced within a study of T cells after yellow fever vaccination (dated by TCRdb to 2018 to 2020). Broadly, across the study: Libraries from fractions with low cell numbers were prepared with the SMART-Seq v4 Ultra Low Input RNA kit. To follow T-cell clones before and after primary and booster YFV17D yellow fever vaccination, bulk TCR alpha and beta repertoires were sequenced over time. Two healthy male donors, one aged 18 to 29 and one aged 30 to 40 years, made up the cohort. Bulk PBMC replicates and cell subsets were isolated from blood drawn at multiple timepoints before and after both primary and secondary immunization.

The sample's treatment or condition, from its label and the paper: live attenuated yellow fever vaccine strain. PBMCs were isolated from peripheral blood using a standard Ficoll-Paque protocol. Dynabeads CD4 and CD8 positive selection kits were used to isolate the CD4 and CD8 T-cell fractions. TriZol was used to extract RNA from bulk PBMCs, from CD4 and CD8 fractions, and from dextramer-positive and dextramer-negative fractions. Cut back by 8 bases and 5 bases, the V and J ends lie 19 bases apart. From the cysteine through the phenylalanine, the CDR3 covers 15 amino acids. Only the CDR3 part of the read is kept: 45 bases, read in frame from the first base. The germline V gene supplies CDR1 MGHDK and CDR2 SYGVNS. Here is what the overall study found, with its caveats: The secondary T-cell response was found to be weaker but faster than the primary response, with a peak reached on day 5 rather than on day 15. Only two donors were included in the study, so the extent to which the findings can be generalized is limited. FACS-sorted repertoires could contain abundant contaminating clonotypes from the bulk population, so computational filtering was required. Most clones expanded after primary vaccination were re-detected after the booster (almost 98% of CD4 and around nine tenths of CD8), suggesting broad memory maintenance. A small fraction of clonotypes appeared in both the CD4 and CD8 compartments, likely as a result of convergent recombination.

Instrument on record: Illumina NovaSeq 6000. TCR cDNA was made using 5'RACE template switching, a step that added a universal primer site and unique molecular identifiers. Priming of cDNA synthesis was performed from both the TCR alpha and TCR beta constant segments. Library amplification involved two PCR steps, and the second step added sample barcodes and sequencing adapters. Sequencing of the libraries was done on either Illumina HiSeq 2500 (2x100 bp) or NovaSeq (2x150 bp). The study's processing was this. MIGEC was used to demultiplex reads and collapse the reads into UMI consensus sequences, and MiXCR was used for V(D)J alignment. Clonotypes responding to the vaccine were identified with edgeR on replicate PBMC samples, with the criteria of FDR below 0.01 and a log2 fold change above 5 up to day 15. Bulk clonotypes were assigned CD4 or CD8 identity according to which sequenced CD4 or CD8 repertoire held them at higher abundance. The public reads were quality trimmed at Q25 with fastp and then assembled into clones with MiXCR by TCRdb, keeping productive beta chains. A single entry per CDR3 protein holds the most common genes and DNA from its merged rows. The V and J calls, along with clone size, are taken from TCRdb and not from the paper's own processing. The sample data list 150,000 to 200,000 distinct CDR3 sequences, and 7% to 10% of these were observed just once. Roughly 36% of the sample comes from the top ten.

On this clonotype itself: Its cognate antigen has yet to be identified. No per-base quality is available; no much larger clone lies one base away.

Sequences were derived from CD8+ T cells sorted from PBMCs, sampled 45 days after the yellow fever booster vaccination. The sequence derives from a man between 18 and 35 years old who received the YFV17D yellow fever vaccine. The receptor chain draws on TRBV25-1 and TRBJ2-1; TRBD1 might be the D gene, on 6 matching bases. CDR3 reads: CASGKQGSPNNEQFF. The sequenced DNA: TGTGCCAGCGGTAAACAGGGTTCCCCGAACAATGAGCAGTTCTTC. Outside the CDR3, residues come from the reference TRBV25-1 and TRBJ2-1 proteins, so the full variable domain is: EADIYQTPRYLVIGTGKKITLECSQTMGHDKMYWYQQDPGMELHLIHYSYGVNSTEKGDLSSESTVSRIRTEHFPLTLESARPSHTSQYLCASGKQGSPNNEQFFGPGTRLTVL.